This T cell receptor (beta chain) was sequenced in a study of early T cells in non-severe SARS-CoV-2 infection. Study-level information: Sequencing input comprised bulk RNA from unsorted whole blood; chain pairing was not available.

This clonotype was found many times. The antigen remains unidentified. Individual cDNA molecules carried attached unique molecular identifiers. TCRdb re-analysed the 5' RACE reads in MiXCR, keeping a single row per CDR3 protein. Of about 33,000 distinct CDR3 sequences listed, approximately 5.2% are singletons. The junction had 7 bases not matched to a gene; V was cut back by 5 bases and J by 3 bases. This CDR3 is 14 amino acids long. Study results and limitations: Reliance on VDJdb matching favored anti-spike CD8 responses; private and CD4 specificities were missed.

The TCR sequence derives from an adult who was a healthcare worker with PCR-confirmed SARS-CoV-2 infection or an uninfected control (not recorded which). The specimen sequenced was whole blood. The genes are TRBV12-3 or TRBV12-4 and TRBJ2-7; 7 positions agree with TRBD1. CDR3 residues: CASSVRQGSYEQYF. Written as DNA, the CDR3 is TGTGCCAGCAGTGTTCGACAGGGAAGCTACGAGCAGTACTTC.